This T cell receptor (beta chain) was documented in a study of lymphopenia after photon versus proton radiotherapy. General study results and limits: After lymphocyte nadir, photon-treated repertoires showed oligoclonal expansion, especially CD8+ Temra. Authors raise, but do not show, better survival with proton therapy.

Using immunoSEQ multiplex PCR, the repertoire was profiled, and TCRdb retains in-frame clones only, with some absent. The data hold roughly 76,000 clones, with around 90% observed a single time. Germline values: CDR1 SGHDT, CDR2 YYEEEE. With 0 bases removed from V and 10 bases from J, the gap between germline ends came to 17 bases. The CDR3 runs to 15 residues. Turning to this clone: The antigen remains unidentified.

This chain uses TRBV5-6 with TRBJ2-1; D perhaps matches TRBD1 (5 bases). The specimen was peripheral blood, collected from a patient treated with photon-based radiotherapy. This receptor was taken from a woman in her thirties or forties with cholangiocarcinoma. CDR3 residues: CASSLAGWGRREQFF. The CDR3 DNA sequence: TGTGCCAGCAGCTTGGCGGGTTGGGGCAGGCGGGAGCAGTTCTTC.